These 19 T cell receptor beta chains were all obtained from the same sample, sequenced in a study of Ad26.COV2.S vaccination and SARS-CoV-2 variants. Assay used: immunoSEQ multiplex PCR; TCRdb lists only in-frame clones, some missing. The sample shows hundreds of thousands of clones, about 91% of them seen only once. Sample: peripheral blood, taken after recovery from COVID-19. The receptor set was obtained from a human donor who had recovered from COVID-19.

V usage is TRBV11-1 and J usage is TRBJ1-1; maybe TRBD1 (6 bases). The germline CDR1 and CDR2 sequences are SGHAT and FQDESV (reference sequence). V was trimmed by 7 bases and J by 6 bases, leaving 12 bases between them. CDR3 size: 12 residues. The CDR3 sequence: CASNVQGAEAFF. DNA for the CDR3: TGTGCCAGCAACGTACAGGGCGCTGAAGCTTTCTTT.

The gene calls are TRBV7-8 and TRBJ2-1; D is uncertain. Germline V lookup: CDR1 SGHVS, CDR2 FQNEAQ. The CDR3 runs to 14 residues. Trimming removed 1 base at V and 10 bases at J, with 14 bases between. The CDR3 nucleotides read TGTGCCAGCAGCTTAGAGAGGATTACTGGGGAGCAGTTCTTC. Translating it yields CASSLERITGEQFF.

This clone was seen only once. This chain links TRBV4-1 with TRBJ2-2; D unclear. Germline V lookup: CDR1 MGHRA, CDR2 YSYEKL. The CDR3 consists of 14 residues. V shed 1 base and J shed 5 bases, with 8 bases lying between them. The CDR3 coding sequence is TGCGCCAGCAGCCAAGTCCCCCTGACCGGGGAGCTGTTTTTT. Amino acid sequence: CASSQVPLTGELFF.

The V gene is TRBV5-1, the J gene TRBJ1-2; D is possibly TRBD1 (6 bases). This CDR3 has 16 residues. Germline V gene data show CDR1 as SGHRS and CDR2 as YFSETQ. V was clipped by 0 bases and J by 1 base, with 13 bases between them. The CDR3 DNA follows: TGCGCCAGCAGCTTGGCACGGACAGTCTTTAACTATGGCTACACCTTC. Translation: CASSLARTVFNYGYTF.

The chain couples TRBV5-4 to TRBJ2-2; TRBD2 matches at 11 bases. With V trimmed by 5 bases and J by 4 bases, 7 bases remained unmatched. The CDR3 consists of 16 residues. The germline CDR1 and CDR2 sequences are SGHNT and YYREEE (reference sequence). CDR3 protein: CASSSGGDRTTGELFF. Here the CDR3 DNA reads TGTGCCAGCAGTAGCGGGGGGGATCGTACCACCGGGGAGCTGTTTTTT.

A single count supports this clone. The genes are TRBV2 and TRBJ2-2; D not resolved. This CDR3 has 14 residues. V lost 5 bases to trimming and J lost 4 bases, with 11 bases between them. Germline CDR1 is SNHLY and CDR2 is FYNNEI. CDR3 DNA sequence: TGTGCCAGCAGTACGCTGGAATCCACCGGGGAGCTGTTTTTT. It translates to CASSTLESTGELFF.

The CDR3 sequence: CASSLARRETQYF. Here the CDR3 DNA reads TGTGCCAGCAGCTTGGCGAGGAGAGAGACCCAGTACTTC. The V call is TRBV5-6, the J call TRBJ2-5; D gene ambiguous. In germline, CDR1 is SGHDT, CDR2 YYEEEE. CDR3 size: 13 residues. Trimming took off 0 bases at V and 4 bases at J, with 7 bases between the two ends.

The chain recombines TRBV3-1 (or the pseudogene TRBV3-2) with TRBJ1-5; no clear D gene. Germline V gene data show CDR1 as LGHDT and CDR2 as YNNKEL (reference sequence). There are 14 residues in the CDR3. The V gene lost 4 bases and the J gene lost 4 bases, with 11 bases spanning the gap. CDR3 amino acids: CASSPAGENQPQHF. The CDR3 DNA reads TGTGCCAGCAGCCCCGCGGGCGAGAATCAGCCCCAGCATTTT.

This clone was counted a single time. V and J are TRBV27 and TRBJ2-2; D not resolved. This CDR3 region has 14 residues. V gave up 2 bases and J gave up 1 base, with 5 bases separating them. Germline V gives CDR1 MNHEY, CDR2 SMNVEV (reference sequence). CDR3 bases: TGTGCCAGCAGTTTAGTCAAGAACACCGGGGAGCTGTTTTTT. Its protein product is CASSLVKNTGELFF.

This clone was counted a few times. J is TRBJ1-4 and V is TRBV5-1, with TRBD1 as a possible D gene (5 bases). This CDR3 contains 15 residues. The V end lost 4 bases, the J end lost 5 bases, and 15 bases lay between the germline ends. The germline CDR1 and CDR2 sequences are SGHRS and YFSETQ. The CDR3 coding sequence is TGCGCCAGCAGCCTGCTGGGGGGGTTAAATGAAAAACTGTTTTTT. This encodes CASSLLGGLNEKLFF.

V gene TRBV4-2 combines with J gene TRBJ2-7; 9 nucleotides agree with TRBD1. V trimming: 0 bases; J trimming: 3 bases; junction bases outside the gene matches: 3. CDR1 is LGHNA, CDR2 YNFKEQ, per germline. This CDR3 is built from 15 residues. This CDR3 is CASSQEGQGNYEQYF. CDR3 DNA: TGTGCCAGCAGCCAAGAGGGACAGGGCAACTACGAGCAGTACTTC.

This chain uses TRBV14 with TRBJ1-6; D may be TRBD1 (5 bases). V lost 1 base to trimming and J lost 8 bases, with 9 bases between them. Looked up from germline, CDR1 is SGHDN and CDR2 is FVKESK. The CDR3 spans 14 residues. DNA for the CDR3: TGTGCCAGCAGCCAAGGGGGGAATTATTCACCCCTCCACTTT. Residues: CASSQGGNYSPLHF.

The chain joins TRBV6-2 or TRBV6-3 to TRBJ2-5; a possible D gene is TRBD2 (5 bases). The V gene lost 5 bases and the J gene lost 5 bases, with 6 bases spanning the gap. Germline V gene data show CDR1 as MNHEY and CDR2 as SVGEGT. This CDR3 is built from 11 residues. The CDR3 DNA is TGTGCCAGCAGTAGAGGGGAGACCCAGTACTTC. This sequence encodes CASSRGETQYF.

The chain links TRBV5-4 to TRBJ2-7, with 7 bases lining up with TRBD1. Per the germline V gene, CDR1 is SGHNT and CDR2 is YYREEE (reference sequence). The CDR3 sequence is 13 residues long. Losses at the gene ends were 2 bases for V and 6 bases for J; bases not matched to a gene: 5. CDR3 protein: CASSFDREGEQYF. In nucleotides, the CDR3 is TGTGCCAGCAGCTTTGACAGGGAAGGCGAGCAGTACTTC.

The chain joins TRBV5-4 to TRBJ2-4, with 9 bases aligning to TRBD2. J was trimmed by 6 bases and V by 4 bases; bases with no gene match: 8. Germline CDR1 is SGHNT and CDR2 is YYREEE (reference sequence). The CDR3 covers 15 residues. In DNA form, the CDR3 reads TGTGCCAGCAGCCCCGTCGCGGGGGGGGGAAACATTCAGTACTTC. Translated, it gives CASSPVAGGGNIQYF.

V is TRBV12-3 or TRBV12-4 and J is TRBJ1-2, with D unresolved. V lost 1 base and J lost 1, with 4 bases in between. The length of the CDR3 is 13 residues. CDR3: CASSLGSNYGYTF. CDR3 DNA: TGTGCCAGCAGTTTAGGGAGTAACTATGGCTACACCTTC.

This chain uses TRBV5-1 with TRBJ1-6; no definite D call. Trimming took 4 bases from V and 5 from J, leaving 13 bases between them. Germline V gives CDR1 SGHRS, CDR2 YFSETQ. The CDR3 loop spans 15 amino acids. The CDR3 is CASSPSGTDNSPLHF. In DNA, the CDR3 is TGCGCCAGCAGCCCATCTGGCACGGATAATTCACCCCTCCACTTT. The variable domain in full, with the rest retrieved from reference TRBV5-1 and TRBJ1-6, is KAGVTQTPRYLIKTRGQQVTLSCSPISGHRSVSWYQQTPGQGLQFLFEYFSETQRNKGNFPGRFSGRQFSNSRSEMNVSTLELGDSALYLCASSPSGTDNSPLHFGNGTRLTVT.

In this sample, this clone turned up a few times. The rearrangement uses TRBV5-6 and TRBJ1-5; D is ambiguous. The V and J ends lost 0 bases and 7 bases respectively, with 11 bases between them. The CDR3 contains 14 residues. CDR1 and CDR2 (germline): SGHDT, YYEEEE. The CDR3 is CASSLGGMRQPQHF. CDR3 in DNA: TGTGCCAGCAGCTTGGGCGGGATGCGGCAGCCCCAGCATTTT.

This chain links TRBV9 with TRBJ2-7; maybe TRBD1 (8 bases). Germline V gene lookup returns CDR1 SGDLS and CDR2 YYNGEE. This CDR3 contains 14 residues. V was clipped by 4 bases and J by 2 bases, with 13 bases between them. The CDR3 protein is CASSTGGATYEQYF. The CDR3 DNA reads as TGTGCCAGCAGCACAGGGGGGGCTACCTACGAGCAGTACTTC.